A selection of T cell receptor beta chains follows, all from one sample in a study of T cells in Graves' hyperthyroidism and ophthalmopathy. TCRdb itself ran the multiplex PCR reads through MiXCR, one entry per CDR3 protein. Altogether hundreds of thousands of distinct CDR3 sequences are present, about 45% being singletons, with the ten largest covering approximately 8.2%. The material sequenced was peripheral blood or thyroid tissue (not recorded which). These receptors were obtained from a woman aged 18 to 35 with Graves' hyperthyroidism. Both conserved end residues are part of each CDR3. Fields, in order: J gene, V gene, clone size, CDR3 length, D gene, CDR3 protein, CDR3 DNA. The D gene is left open where the match is weak. Rows give clone size only sometimes, using once, few, many, or a class for an expanded clone.

>TRBJ1-2|TRBV29-1|many|13|NA
CSVDGELNYGYTF
TGCAGCGTTGATGGGGAACTGAACTATGGCTACACCTTC
>TRBJ2-7|TRBV29-1|NA|14|NA
CSVWSGRGSYEQYF
TGCAGCGTTTGGAGTGGGAGAGGTTCCTACGAGCAGTACTTC
>TRBJ2-7|TRBV10-3|NA|16|TRBD2
CATGLVAGGTPYEQYF
TGTGCCACCGGACTAGTTGCGGGGGGAACCCCCTACGAGCAGTACTTC
>TRBJ2-7|TRBV11-2|NA|12|NA
CARSPRDYEQYF
TGTGCTAGAAGCCCCAGGGACTACGAGCAGTACTTC
>TRBJ2-6|TRBV2|NA|14|NA
CASSTGTGANVLTF
TGTGCCAGCAGCACCGGGACAGGGGCCAACGTCCTGACTTTC
>TRBJ1-1|TRBV25-1|NA|15|TRBD1
CASRTETGPNTEAFF
TGTGCCAGCAGAACCGAGACAGGGCCGAACACTGAAGCTTTCTTT
>TRBJ1-1|TRBV10-3|NA|14|NA
CAISEQGENTEAFF
TGTGCCATCAGTGAGCAAGGGGAGAACACTGAAGCTTTCTTT
>TRBJ1-2|TRBV24-1|many|14|NA
CATSDPVSGYGYTF
TGTGCCACCAGTGATCCCGTATCAGGGTATGGCTACACCTTC
>TRBJ2-7|TRBV5-4|few|14|TRBD2
CASSLLSGRGEQYF
TGTGCCAGCAGCTTACTCTCCGGGAGGGGCGAGCAGTACTTC
>TRBJ1-1|TRBV2|few|10|NA
CAIQGVEAFF
TGTGCCATCCAGGGTGTTGAAGCTTTCTTT
>TRBJ2-7|TRBV20-1|NA|14|TRBD1
CSATPGQGAYEQYF
TGCAGTGCAACACCGGGACAGGGGGCCTACGAGCAGTACTTC
>TRBJ1-5|TRBV2|many|14|NA
CASSEGGAYQPQHF
TGTGCCAGCAGTGAAGGAGGGGCCTATCAGCCCCAGCATTTT
>TRBJ1-1|TRBV10-2|few|15|TRBD1
CATTDRGWMNTEAFF
TGCGCCACGACGGACAGGGGGTGGATGAACACTGAAGCTTTCTTT
>TRBJ2-2|TRBV25-1|once|17|NA
CASSARDTSRYTGELFF
TGTGCCAGCAGTGCCCGGGACACTTCTCGGTATACCGGGGAGCTGTTTTTT
>TRBJ1-5|TRBV2|few|15|NA
CASRARGDGNQPQHF
TGTGCCAGCAGGGCCAGGGGAGATGGCAATCAGCCCCAGCATTTT
>TRBJ2-7|TRBV18|NA|15|NA
CASSPPIPGKYEQYF
TGTGCCAGCTCACCACCGATCCCGGGAAAGTACGAGCAGTACTTC